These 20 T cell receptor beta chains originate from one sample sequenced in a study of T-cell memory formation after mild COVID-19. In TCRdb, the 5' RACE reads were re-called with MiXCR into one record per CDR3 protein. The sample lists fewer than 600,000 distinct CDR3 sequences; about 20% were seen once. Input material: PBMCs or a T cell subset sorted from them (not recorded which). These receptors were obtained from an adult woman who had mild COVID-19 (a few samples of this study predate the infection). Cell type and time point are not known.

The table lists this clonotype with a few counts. The CDR3 nucleotides are TGTGCCAGCAAGAAGGGGGGGGGAGCCGCGAATGAGCAGTTCTTC. Its protein product is CASKKGGGAANEQFF. The chain links TRBV7-3 to TRBJ2-1; possible D gene TRBD2, 7 bases. The V end was cut by 7 bases, the J end by 7 bases, with 20 bases between. This CDR3 contains 15 residues. CDR1 SGHTA and CDR2 FQGTGA come from the germline V gene.

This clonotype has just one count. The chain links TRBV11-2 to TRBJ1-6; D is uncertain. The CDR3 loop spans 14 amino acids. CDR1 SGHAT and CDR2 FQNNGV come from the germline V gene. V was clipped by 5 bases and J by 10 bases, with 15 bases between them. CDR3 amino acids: CASSPRYGGSPLHF. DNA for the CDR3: TGTGCCAGCAGCCCGCGGTATGGAGGATCACCCCTCCACTTT.

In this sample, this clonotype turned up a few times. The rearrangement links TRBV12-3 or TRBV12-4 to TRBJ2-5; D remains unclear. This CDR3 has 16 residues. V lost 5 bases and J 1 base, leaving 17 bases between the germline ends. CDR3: CASSPQVNLIQETQYF. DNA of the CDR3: TGTGCCAGCAGTCCACAAGTAAATCTAATCCAAGAGACCCAGTACTTC.

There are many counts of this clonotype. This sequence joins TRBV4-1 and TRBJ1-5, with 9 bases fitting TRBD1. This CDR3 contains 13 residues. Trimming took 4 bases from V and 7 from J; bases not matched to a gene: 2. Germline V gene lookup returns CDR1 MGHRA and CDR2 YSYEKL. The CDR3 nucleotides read TGCGCCAGCAGCCGGGACAGGGACCAGCCCCAGCATTTT. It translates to CASSRDRDQPQHF.

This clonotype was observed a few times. CDR3 sequence: CATGRGASSYNEQFF. CDR3 nucleotide sequence: TGTGCCACCGGGAGGGGTGCCAGCTCCTACAATGAGCAGTTCTTC. This chain joins TRBV9 and TRBJ2-1; 8 bases agree with TRBD2. The CDR3 spans 15 residues. Germline lookup yields CDR1 SGDLS and CDR2 YYNGEE. V lost 9 bases and J lost 0; bases outside the gene matches: 8. Filled out from reference TRBV9 and TRBJ2-1, the complete variable domain reads DSGVTQTPKHLITATGQRVTLRCSPRSGDLSVYWYQQSLDQGLQFLIQYYNGEERAKGNILERFSAQQFPDLHSELNLSSLELGDSALYFCATGRGASSYNEQFFGPGTRLTVL.

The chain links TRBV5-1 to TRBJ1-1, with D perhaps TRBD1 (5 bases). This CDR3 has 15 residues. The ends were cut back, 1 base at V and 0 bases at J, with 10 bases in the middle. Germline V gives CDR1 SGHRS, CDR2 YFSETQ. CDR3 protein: CASSLTRAVNTEAFF. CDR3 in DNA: TGCGCCAGCAGCTTGACCAGGGCGGTGAACACTGAAGCTTTCTTT.

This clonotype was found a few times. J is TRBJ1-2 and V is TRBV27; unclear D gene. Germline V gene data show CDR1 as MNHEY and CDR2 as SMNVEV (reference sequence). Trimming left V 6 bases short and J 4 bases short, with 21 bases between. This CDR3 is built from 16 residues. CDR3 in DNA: TGTGCCAGCAGCCCTCTCGCCGCGGGGTTTCGCTATGGCTACACCTTC. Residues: CASSPLAAGFRYGYTF.

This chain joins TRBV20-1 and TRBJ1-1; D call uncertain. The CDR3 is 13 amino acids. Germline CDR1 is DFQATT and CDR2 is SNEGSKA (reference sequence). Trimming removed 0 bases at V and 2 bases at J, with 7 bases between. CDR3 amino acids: CSARDRTNTEAFF. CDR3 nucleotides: TGCAGTGCTAGAGACCGGACCAACACTGAAGCTTTCTTT.

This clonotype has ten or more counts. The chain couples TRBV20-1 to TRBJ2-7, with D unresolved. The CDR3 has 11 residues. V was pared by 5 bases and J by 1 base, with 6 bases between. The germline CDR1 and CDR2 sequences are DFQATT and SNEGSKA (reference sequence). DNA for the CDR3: TGCAGTGCTGAAAGATCCTACGAGCAGTACTTC. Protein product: CSAERSYEQYF.

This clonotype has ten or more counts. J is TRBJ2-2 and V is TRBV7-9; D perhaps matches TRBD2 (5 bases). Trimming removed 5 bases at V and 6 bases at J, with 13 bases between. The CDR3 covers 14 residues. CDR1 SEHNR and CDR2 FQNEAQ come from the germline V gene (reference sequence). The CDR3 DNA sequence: TGTGCCAGCAGCCTCTCGAGGACTTCCGGGGAGCTGTTTTTT. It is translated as CASSLSRTSGELFF.

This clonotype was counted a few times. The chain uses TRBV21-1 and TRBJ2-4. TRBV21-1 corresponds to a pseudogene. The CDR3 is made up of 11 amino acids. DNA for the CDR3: TGTGCCAGCAATAAGAAAAACATTCAGTACTTC. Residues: CASNKKNIQYF.

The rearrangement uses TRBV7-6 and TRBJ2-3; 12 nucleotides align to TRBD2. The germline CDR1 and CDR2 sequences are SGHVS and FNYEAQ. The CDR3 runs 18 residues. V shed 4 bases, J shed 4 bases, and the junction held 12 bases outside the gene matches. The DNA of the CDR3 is TGTGCCAGCAGCTCCGCCTTCCTAGCGGGGGGGCCCCCAGATACGCAGTATTTT. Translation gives CASSSAFLAGGPPDTQYF. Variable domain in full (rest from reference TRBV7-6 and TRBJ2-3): GAGVSQSPRYKVTKRGQDVALRCDPISGHVSLYWYRQALGQGPEFLTYFNYEAQQDKSGLPNDRFSAERPEGSISTLTIQRTEQRDSAMYRCASSSAFLAGGPPDTQYFGPGTRLTVL.

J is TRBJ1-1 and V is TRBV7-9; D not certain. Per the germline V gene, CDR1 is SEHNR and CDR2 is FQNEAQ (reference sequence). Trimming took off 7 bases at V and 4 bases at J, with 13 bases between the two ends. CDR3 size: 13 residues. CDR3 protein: CASTRYRPTEAFF. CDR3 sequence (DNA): TGTGCCAGCACCCGATACAGACCCACTGAAGCTTTCTTT. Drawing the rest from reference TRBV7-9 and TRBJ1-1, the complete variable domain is DTGVSQNPRHKITKRGQNVTFRCDPISEHNRLYWYRQTLGQGPEFLTYFQNEAQLEKSRLLSDRFSAERPKGSFSTLEIQRTEQGDSAMYLCASTRYRPTEAFFGQGTRLTVV.

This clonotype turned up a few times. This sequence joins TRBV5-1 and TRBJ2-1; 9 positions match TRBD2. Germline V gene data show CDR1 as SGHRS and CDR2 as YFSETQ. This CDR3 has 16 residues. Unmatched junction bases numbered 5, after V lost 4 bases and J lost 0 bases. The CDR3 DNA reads TGCGCCAGCAGCGTGACAGCGGGGGGCTCCTACAATGAGCAGTTCTTC. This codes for CASSVTAGGSYNEQFF.

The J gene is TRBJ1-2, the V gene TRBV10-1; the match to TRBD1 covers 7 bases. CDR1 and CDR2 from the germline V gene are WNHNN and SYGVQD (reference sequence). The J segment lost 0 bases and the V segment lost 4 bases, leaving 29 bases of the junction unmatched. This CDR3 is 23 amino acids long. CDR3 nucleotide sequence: TGCGCCAGCAGTGGGGGAACTTCCACAGGGGAGGTTATTAAGGTAACGGCTAACTATGGCTACACCTTC. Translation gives CASSGGTSTGEVIKVTANYGYTF.

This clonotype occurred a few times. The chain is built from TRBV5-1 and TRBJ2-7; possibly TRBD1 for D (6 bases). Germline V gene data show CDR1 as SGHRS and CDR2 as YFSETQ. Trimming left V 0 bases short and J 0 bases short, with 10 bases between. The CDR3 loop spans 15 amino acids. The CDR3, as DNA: TGCGCCAGCAGCTTGGATGGGACACCCTCCTACGAGCAGTACTTC. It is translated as CASSLDGTPSYEQYF.

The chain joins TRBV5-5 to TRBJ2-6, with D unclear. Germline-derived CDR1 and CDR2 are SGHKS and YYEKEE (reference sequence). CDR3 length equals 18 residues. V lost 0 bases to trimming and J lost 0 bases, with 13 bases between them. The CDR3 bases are TGTGCCAGCAGCTTGGGTCAATTAGAATTCTCTGGGGCCAACGTCCTGACTTTC. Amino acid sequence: CASSLGQLEFSGANVLTF.

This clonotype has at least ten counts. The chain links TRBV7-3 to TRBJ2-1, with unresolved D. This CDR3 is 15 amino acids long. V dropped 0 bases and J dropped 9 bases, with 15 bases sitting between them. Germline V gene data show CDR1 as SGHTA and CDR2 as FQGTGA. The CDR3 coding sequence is TGTGCCAGCAGCTTAACGTTAAGTCCCTCGGGTGAGCAGTTCTTC. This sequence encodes CASSLTLSPSGEQFF.

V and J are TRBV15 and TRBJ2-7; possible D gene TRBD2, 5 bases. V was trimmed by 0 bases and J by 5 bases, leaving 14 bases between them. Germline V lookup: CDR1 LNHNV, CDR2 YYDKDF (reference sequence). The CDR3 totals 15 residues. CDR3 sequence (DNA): TGTGCCACCAGCAGAGATTTCCGGGGAATAGACGAGCAGTACTTC. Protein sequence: CATSRDFRGIDEQYF.

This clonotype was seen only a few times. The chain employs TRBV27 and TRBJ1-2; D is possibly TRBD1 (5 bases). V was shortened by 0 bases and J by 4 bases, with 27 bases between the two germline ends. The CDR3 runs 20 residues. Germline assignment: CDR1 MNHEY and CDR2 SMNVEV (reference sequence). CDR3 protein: CASSLSLSVVGPYTFYGYTF. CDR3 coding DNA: TGTGCCAGCAGTTTATCGTTATCCGTGGTGGGGCCATACACCTTCTATGGCTACACCTTC.